These T cell receptor beta chains were read from a single sample in a study of blood T cell repertoires in COVID-19. Libraries were prepared by immunoSEQ multiplex PCR; TCRdb keeps only in-frame clonotypes and omits some of them. The sample includes 200,000 to 250,000 clones, about four fifths seen only once; the top ten take 2% to 2.5%. The sequencing sample was made of peripheral blood. These receptors all come from a woman in her fifties or sixties with acute or convalescent COVID-19. Each CDR3 is given with its conserved first and last residue. Each record gives: V gene, J gene, clone size, CDR3 protein. Not every row has a clone size; where given, it reads once, few, many or a size class.

>TRBV14|TRBJ2-5|-
CASSQDRGLASETQYF
>TRBV7-8|TRBJ1-1|-
CASSARHGRDTEAFF
>TRBV19|TRBJ2-1|-
CASSIVSGFSYNEQFF
>TRBV6-5|TRBJ1-2|-
CANQGARDGYTF
>TRBV9|TRBJ1-2|-
CASSPRAGRVEGYTF
>TRBV9|TRBJ2-1|-
CASSVSGGAQPYNEQFF
>TRBV30|TRBJ1-5|-
CAWSVQFGQMSNQPQHF
>TRBV4-1|TRBJ1-6|-
CASSQVGGFSYNSPLHF
>TRBV14|TRBJ1-1|-
CASRPLTGNTEAFF
>TRBV6-5|TRBJ1-6|-
CASSYSRDSSSPLHF
>TRBV18|TRBJ1-4|-
CASSRDGATNEKLFF
>TRBV10-3|TRBJ1-1|few
CATRWGEDTEAFF
>TRBV3-1/TRBV3-2|TRBJ1-1|-
CASSPLATGWKNTEAFF
>TRBV4-1|TRBJ1-3|few
CASSRTEKSDTIYF
>TRBV9|TRBJ2-7|-
CASSVAGSGVNEQYF
>TRBV6-1|TRBJ1-2|-
CASSEGDRVNYGYTF
>TRBV24-1|TRBJ1-2|-
CATSDGTGTGGGYTF
>TRBV29-1|TRBJ1-1|-
CSVEGRDNVMNTEAFF
>TRBV5-1|TRBJ1-6|-
CASSEWGQGNNSPLHF
>TRBV2|TRBJ2-5|-
CASNPYSGGRETQYF
>TRBV5-1|TRBJ2-3|-
CASSSRDRASGGQYF
>TRBV11-1|TRBJ2-1|-
CASSTTSGDNEQFF
>TRBV3-1/TRBV3-2|TRBJ2-1|once
CASSQVPGLAGGPYNEQFF
>TRBV9|TRBJ2-1|-
CASSESSYNEQFF
>TRBV7-8|TRBJ1-3|-
CASSLGVSGNTIYF
>TRBV6-5|TRBJ1-2|-
CASRIGVEYGYTF
>TRBV5-5|TRBJ1-1|-
CASSLGESRVTEAFF
>TRBV23-1|TRBJ1-4|-
CASSQKAQAIEKLFF
>TRBV27|TRBJ2-2|few
CASSVRLAGGTGELFF
>TRBV18|TRBJ2-1|-
CASSETGMDEQFF
>TRBV6-4|TRBJ1-1|few
CASSYDRGTEAFF
>TRBV18|TRBJ2-3|-
CASLREASTDTQYF
>TRBV28|TRBJ1-2|-
CASSPGTGRNYGYTF